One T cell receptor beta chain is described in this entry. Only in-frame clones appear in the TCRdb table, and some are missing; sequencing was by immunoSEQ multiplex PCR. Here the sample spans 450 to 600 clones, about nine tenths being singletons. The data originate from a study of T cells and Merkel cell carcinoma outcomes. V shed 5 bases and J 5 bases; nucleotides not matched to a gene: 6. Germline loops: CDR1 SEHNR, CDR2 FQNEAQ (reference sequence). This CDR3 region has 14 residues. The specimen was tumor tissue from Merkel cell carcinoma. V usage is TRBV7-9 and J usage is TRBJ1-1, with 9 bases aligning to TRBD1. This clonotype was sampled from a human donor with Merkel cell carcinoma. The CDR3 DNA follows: TGTGCCAGCAGCACAGGGGGCCTTAGGACTGAAGCTTTCTTT. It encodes CASSTGGLRTEAFF.